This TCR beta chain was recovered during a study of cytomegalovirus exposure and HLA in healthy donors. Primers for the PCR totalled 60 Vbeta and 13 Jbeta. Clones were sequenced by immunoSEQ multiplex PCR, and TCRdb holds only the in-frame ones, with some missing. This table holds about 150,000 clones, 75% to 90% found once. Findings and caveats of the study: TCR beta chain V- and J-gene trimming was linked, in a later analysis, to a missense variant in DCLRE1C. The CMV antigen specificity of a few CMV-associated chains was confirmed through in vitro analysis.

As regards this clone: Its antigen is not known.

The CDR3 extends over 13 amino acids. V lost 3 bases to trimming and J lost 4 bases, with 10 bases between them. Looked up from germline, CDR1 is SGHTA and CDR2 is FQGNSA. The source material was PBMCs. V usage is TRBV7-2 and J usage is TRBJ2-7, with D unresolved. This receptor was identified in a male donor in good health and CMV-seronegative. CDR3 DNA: TGTGCCAGCAGCTTGGCCCAATTATACGAGCAGTACTTC. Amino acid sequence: CASSLAQLYEQYF.